The present TCR beta chain was sequenced within a study of shared clonotypes between healthy human individuals. The study, taken as a whole, reports: The small donor group covered limited genetic and exposure diversity. In a few donors, around 4.8% of naive CD4 clonotypes appeared in common.

In regard to this clone: Its target is unknown.

V lost 10 bases to trimming and J lost 3 bases, with 10 bases between them. This CDR3 has 12 residues. From germline, CDR1 is ENHRY and CDR2 SYGVKD. At deep level, the assay was performed. TCRdb keeps only in-frame clones here, not all; method: immunoSEQ multiplex PCR. The sample includes 2 million to 2.5 million clones, 85% to 95% of them seen just once. CD45RO-negative cells were positively selected for CCR7, leaving out terminally differentiated effector memory CD45RA+ cells. Sample: naive CD8+ T cells sorted from blood. The sequence derives from a man between 18 and 29 years old in good health. This chain connects TRBV10-3 to TRBJ2-1; D is perhaps TRBD2 (5 bases). The CDR3 DNA sequence: TGTGCCACCCGGGGAAACTACAATGAGCAGTTCTTC. It yields the protein CATRGNYNEQFF.